This T cell receptor beta chain was captured in a study of cytomegalovirus exposure and HLA in healthy donors. Comments on this clone: Its antigen is undetermined.

Study results and caveats: The likely explanation for a cluster of highly shared sequence variants was sequencing artifact. A later analysis appeared to link common viral pathogens to several of the most significant clusters. Some V segments, TRBV6-2 and TRBV6-3 among them, were indistinguishable and were therefore excluded.

Germline values: CDR1 GTSNPN, CDR2 SVGIG (reference sequence). V trimming: 1 base; J trimming: 2 bases; junction bases outside the gene matches: 8. The CDR3 totals 15 residues. Amplification used 60 Vbeta primers and 13 Jbeta primers. Here immunoSEQ multiplex PCR was the method, and the copy in TCRdb shows in-frame clones only, minus some. Here the sample spans about 80,000 clones, approximately 66% being singletons. The TCR originated in a male donor in good health and CMV-seropositive. The V call is TRBV30, the J call TRBJ2-7; 7 nucleotides align to TRBD2. The specimen sequenced was PBMCs. The CDR3 DNA reads as TGTGCCTGGAGTGCCATGGGGGGGTACACCTACGAGCAGTACTTC. It translates to CAWSAMGGYTYEQYF.